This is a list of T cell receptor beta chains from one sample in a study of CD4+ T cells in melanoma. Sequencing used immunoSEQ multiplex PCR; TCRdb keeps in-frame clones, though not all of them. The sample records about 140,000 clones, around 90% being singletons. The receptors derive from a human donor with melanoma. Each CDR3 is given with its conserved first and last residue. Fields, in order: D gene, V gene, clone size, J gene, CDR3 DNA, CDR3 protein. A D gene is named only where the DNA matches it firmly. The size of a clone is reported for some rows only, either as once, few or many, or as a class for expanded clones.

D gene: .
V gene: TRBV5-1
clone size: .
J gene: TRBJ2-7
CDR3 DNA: TGCGCCAGCAGCTTGACGGGGGGCGCGTCCTACGAGCAGTACTTC
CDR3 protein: CASSLTGGASYEQYF

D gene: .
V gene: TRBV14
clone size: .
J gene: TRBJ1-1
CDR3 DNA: TGTGCCAGCAGCCAACCAGGGATGAACACTGAAGCTTTCTTT
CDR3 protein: CASSQPGMNTEAFF

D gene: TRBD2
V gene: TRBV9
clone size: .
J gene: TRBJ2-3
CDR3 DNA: TGTGCCAGCAGCCTCGGGGCTCTAGCGGGGGGGCTAGATACGCAGTATTTT
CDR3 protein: CASSLGALAGGLDTQYF

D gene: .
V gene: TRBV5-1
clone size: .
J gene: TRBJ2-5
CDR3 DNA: TGCGCCAGCAGCCCCCCGGCTAGGGTGGAGACCCAGTACTTC
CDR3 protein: CASSPPARVETQYF

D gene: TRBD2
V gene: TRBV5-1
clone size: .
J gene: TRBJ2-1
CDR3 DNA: TGCGCCAGCAACCTAGATCCAACCGGGACTAGCGGGGGGGATAGCTCCTACAATGAGCAGTTCTTC
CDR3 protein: CASNLDPTGTSGGDSSYNEQFF

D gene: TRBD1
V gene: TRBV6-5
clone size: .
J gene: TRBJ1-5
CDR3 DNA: TGTGCCAGCAGCATCGGACAGGGTCTATTTTCATCCCAGCATTTT
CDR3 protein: CASSIGQGLFSSQHF

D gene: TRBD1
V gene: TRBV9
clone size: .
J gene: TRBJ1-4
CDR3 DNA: TGTGCCAGCAGCGTATACAGGGGGCCTAACGAAAAACTGTTTTTT
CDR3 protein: CASSVYRGPNEKLFF

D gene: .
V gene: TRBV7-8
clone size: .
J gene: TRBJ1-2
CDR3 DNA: TGTGCCAGCAGCTTAGAGGGGGGCGTTGACTATGGCTACACCTTC
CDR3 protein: CASSLEGGVDYGYTF

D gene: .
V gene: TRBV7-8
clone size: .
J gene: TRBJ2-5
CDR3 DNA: TGTGCCAGCAGCCAGTTGACAGCCGAGACCCAGTACTTC
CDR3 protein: CASSQLTAETQYF

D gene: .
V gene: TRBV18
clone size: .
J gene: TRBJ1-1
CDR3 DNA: TGTGCCAGCTCACAAGGGGAGAACACTGAAGCTTTCTTT
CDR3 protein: CASSQGENTEAFF

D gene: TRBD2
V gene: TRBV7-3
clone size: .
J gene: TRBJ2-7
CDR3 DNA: TGTGCCAGCCCGGGGGGATCTATCTACGAGCAGTACTTC
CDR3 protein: CASPGGSIYEQYF

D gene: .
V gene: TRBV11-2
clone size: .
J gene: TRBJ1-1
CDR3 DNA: TGTGCCAGCAGCTTTTCGGCCGTCACTGAAGCTTTCTTT
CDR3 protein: CASSFSAVTEAFF

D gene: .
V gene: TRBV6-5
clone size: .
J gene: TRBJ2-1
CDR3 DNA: TGTGCCAGCAGTTTGAAGAGCTCCTACAATGAGCAGTTCTTC
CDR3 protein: CASSLKSSYNEQFF

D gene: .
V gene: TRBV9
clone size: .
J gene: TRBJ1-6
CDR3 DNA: TGTGCCAGCAGCGTAGACGGAAGGTCACCCCTCCACTTT
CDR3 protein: CASSVDGRSPLHF

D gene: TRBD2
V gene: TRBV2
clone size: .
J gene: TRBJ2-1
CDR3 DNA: TGTGCCAGCAGTGCCCTTGGTGGCGCGGGGGTGCGGTTCTTC
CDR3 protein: CASSALGGAGVRFF

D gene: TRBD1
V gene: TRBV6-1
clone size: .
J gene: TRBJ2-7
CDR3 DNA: TGTGCCAGCAGCCTGACAGGGGTCGACGAGCAGTACTTC
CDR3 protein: CASSLTGVDEQYF

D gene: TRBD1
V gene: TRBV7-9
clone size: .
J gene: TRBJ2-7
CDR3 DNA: TGTGCCAGCAGCCGTTCCGGGACAGGGAACGAGCAGTACTTC
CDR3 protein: CASSRSGTGNEQYF

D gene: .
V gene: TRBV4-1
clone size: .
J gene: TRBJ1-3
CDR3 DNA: TGCGCCAGCAGCCGCTTACCGGGTACAGGGACTGGAAACACCATATATTTT
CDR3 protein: CASSRLPGTGTGNTIYF

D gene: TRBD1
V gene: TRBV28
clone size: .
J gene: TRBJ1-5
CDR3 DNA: TGTGCCAGCAGTTTCCGGGACAGGGGCGATCAGCCCCAGCATTTT
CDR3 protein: CASSFRDRGDQPQHF

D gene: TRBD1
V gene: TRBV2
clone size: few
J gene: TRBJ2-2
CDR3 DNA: TGTGCCAGCAGCCGGACAGGGAACACCGGGGAGCTGTTTTTT
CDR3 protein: CASSRTGNTGELFF

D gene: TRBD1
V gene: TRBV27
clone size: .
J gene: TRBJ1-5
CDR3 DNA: TGTGCCAGCAGGGACAGGTACAATCAGCCCCAGCATTTT
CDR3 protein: CASRDRYNQPQHF

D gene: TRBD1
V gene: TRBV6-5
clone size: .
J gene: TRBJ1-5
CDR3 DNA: TGTGCCAGCAGGCCGAGGACAGGGAACAATCAGCCCCAGCATTTT
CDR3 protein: CASRPRTGNNQPQHF

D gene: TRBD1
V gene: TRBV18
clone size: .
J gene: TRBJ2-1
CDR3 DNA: TGTGCCAGCTCTCAGAGATGGGACAGTACATACAATGAGCAGTTCTTC
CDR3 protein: CASSQRWDSTYNEQFF

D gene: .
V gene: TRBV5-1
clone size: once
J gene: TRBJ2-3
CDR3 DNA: TGCGCCAGCAACCAAAACCCTCAGGGGAGTGCGGGAGATACGCAGTATTTT
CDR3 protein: CASNQNPQGSAGDTQYF

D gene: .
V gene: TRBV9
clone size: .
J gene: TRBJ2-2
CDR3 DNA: TGTGCCAGCAGCGTAGGGGGGCCGTCCGGGGAGCTGTTTTTT
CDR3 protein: CASSVGGPSGELFF

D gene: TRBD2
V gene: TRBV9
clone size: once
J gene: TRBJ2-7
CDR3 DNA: TGTGCCAGCAGCGTCGGGGGGGCACCCTACGAGCAGTACTTC
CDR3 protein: CASSVGGAPYEQYF

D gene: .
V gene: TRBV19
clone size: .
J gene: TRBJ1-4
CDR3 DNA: TGTGCCAGTAGTACTAGGGGTTTGAATGAAAAACTGTTTTTT
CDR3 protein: CASSTRGLNEKLFF

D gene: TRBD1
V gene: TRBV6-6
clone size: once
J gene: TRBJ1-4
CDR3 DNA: TGTGCCAGCAGTGCGGACAGGACGTCGGAAAAACTGTTTTTT
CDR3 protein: CASSADRTSEKLFF

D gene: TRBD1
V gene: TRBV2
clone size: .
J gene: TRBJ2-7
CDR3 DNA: TGTGCCAGTCGACAGGGTTTGACCTACGAGCAGTACTTC
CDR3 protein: CASRQGLTYEQYF

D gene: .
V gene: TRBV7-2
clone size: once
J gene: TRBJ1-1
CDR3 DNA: TGTGCCAGCAGCTTACGGGGGGGCCGTCGCACTGAAGCTTTCTTT
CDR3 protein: CASSLRGGRRTEAFF

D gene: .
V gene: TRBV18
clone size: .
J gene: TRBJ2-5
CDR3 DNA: TGTGCCAGCTCACGGGGGGAAAAGGAGACCCAGTACTTC
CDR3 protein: CASSRGEKETQYF

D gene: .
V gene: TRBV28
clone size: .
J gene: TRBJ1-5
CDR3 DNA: TGTGCAAGCGCGGAGGGTATTCAGCCCCAGCATTTT
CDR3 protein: CASAEGIQPQHF

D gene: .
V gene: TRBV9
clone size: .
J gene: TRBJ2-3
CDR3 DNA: TGTGCCAGCAGCGCCCATACCTCCAGCGATACGCAGTATTTT
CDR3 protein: CASSAHTSSDTQYF

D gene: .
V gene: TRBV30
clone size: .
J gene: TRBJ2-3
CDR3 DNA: TGTGCCTGGAGTGAGTCCCGCTCGCAGTATTTT
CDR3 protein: CAWSESRSQYF

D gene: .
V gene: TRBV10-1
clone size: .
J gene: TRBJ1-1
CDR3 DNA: TGCGCCAGCAGTCAAGGGGGAAGCACTGAAGCTTTCTTT
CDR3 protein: CASSQGGSTEAFF

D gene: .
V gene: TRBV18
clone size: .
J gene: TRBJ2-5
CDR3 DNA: TGTGCCAGCTCACCGGGGGTTTGGGAAGAGACCCAGTACTTC
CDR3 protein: CASSPGVWEETQYF

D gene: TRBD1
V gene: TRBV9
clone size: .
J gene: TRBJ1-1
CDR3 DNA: TGTGCCAGCAGCCGAACAGGGGCGGTGACAGGATCTGAAGCTTTCTTT
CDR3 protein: CASSRTGAVTGSEAFF

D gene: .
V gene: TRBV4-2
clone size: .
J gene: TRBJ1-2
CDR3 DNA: TGTGCCAGCAGCCAAGGGGCTGGGGGTAACTATGGCTACACCTTC
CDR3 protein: CASSQGAGGNYGYTF

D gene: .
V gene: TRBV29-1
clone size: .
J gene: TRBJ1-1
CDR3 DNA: TGCAGCGTTGTCTCCCTAGTGAACACTGAAGCTTTCTTT
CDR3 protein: CSVVSLVNTEAFF

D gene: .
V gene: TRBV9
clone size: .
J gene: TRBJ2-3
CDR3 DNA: TGTGCCAGCAGCGTCGGGGGTAGCACAGATACGCAGTATTTT
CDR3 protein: CASSVGGSTDTQYF

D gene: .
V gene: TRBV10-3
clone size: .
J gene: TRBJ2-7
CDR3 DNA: TGTGCCATCAGTGCGGAGAGTTCTTCCTACGAGCAGTACTTC
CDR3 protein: CAISAESSSYEQYF

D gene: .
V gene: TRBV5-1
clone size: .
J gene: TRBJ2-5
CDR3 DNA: TGCGCCAGCAGCCGGGGACTTTCACAAGAGACCCAGTACTTC
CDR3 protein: CASSRGLSQETQYF

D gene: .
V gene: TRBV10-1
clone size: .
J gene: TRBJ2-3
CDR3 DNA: TGCGCCAGCAGTGAGTCACGGGGGGCGATAGATACGCAGTATTTT
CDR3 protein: CASSESRGAIDTQYF

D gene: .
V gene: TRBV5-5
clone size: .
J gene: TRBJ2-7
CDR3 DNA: TGTGCCAGCAGCTTGGTGACGGTTTCTTTAGGGAACGAGCAGTACTTC
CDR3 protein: CASSLVTVSLGNEQYF

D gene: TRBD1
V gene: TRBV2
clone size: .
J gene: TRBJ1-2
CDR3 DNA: TGTGCCAGCAGTGAAGCGGGACAGGGGGCGCGTGGCTACACCTTC
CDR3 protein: CASSEAGQGARGYTF

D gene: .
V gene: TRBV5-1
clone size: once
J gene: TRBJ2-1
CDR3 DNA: TGCGCCAGCAGCTTGTACCCAGGCACCTACAATGAGCAGTTCTTC
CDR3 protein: CASSLYPGTYNEQFF

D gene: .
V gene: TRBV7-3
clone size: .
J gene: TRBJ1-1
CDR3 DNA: TGTGCCAGCAGCTTCGGGGGACACACTGAAGCTTTCTTT
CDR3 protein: CASSFGGHTEAFF

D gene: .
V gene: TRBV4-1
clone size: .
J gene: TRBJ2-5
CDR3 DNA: TGCGCCAGCAGCCAAGCCGGGACAAAAGAGACCCAGTACTTC
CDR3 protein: CASSQAGTKETQYF

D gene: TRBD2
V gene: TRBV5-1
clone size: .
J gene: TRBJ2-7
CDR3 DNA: TGCGCCAGCAGCTCGGAGTTAGCGGGGACCGGGTACGAGCAGTACTTC
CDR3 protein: CASSSELAGTGYEQYF

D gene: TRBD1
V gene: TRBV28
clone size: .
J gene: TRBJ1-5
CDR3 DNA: TGTGCCAGCAGTTTACACACTTCAGGGGGTAAAGAGCCCCAGCATTTT
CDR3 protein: CASSLHTSGGKEPQHF

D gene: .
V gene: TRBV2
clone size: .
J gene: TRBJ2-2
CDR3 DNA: TGTGCCAGCAACGGAGGGGCCCCTAGGGCCGGGGAGCTGTTTTTT
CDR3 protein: CASNGGAPRAGELFF

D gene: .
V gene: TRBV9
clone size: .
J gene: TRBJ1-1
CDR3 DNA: TGTGCCAGCAGCGTACGGACTAACACTGAAGCTTTCTTT
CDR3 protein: CASSVRTNTEAFF

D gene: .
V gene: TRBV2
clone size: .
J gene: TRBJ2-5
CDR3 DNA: TGTGCCAGCAGTTTTACCGGCGAAGAGACCCAGTACTTC
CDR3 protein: CASSFTGEETQYF

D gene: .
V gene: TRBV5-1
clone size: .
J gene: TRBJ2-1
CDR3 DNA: TGCGCCAGCAGCTTGGGGGCCAGCAGGGGTCCCTACAATGAGCAGTTCTTC
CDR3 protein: CASSLGASRGPYNEQFF

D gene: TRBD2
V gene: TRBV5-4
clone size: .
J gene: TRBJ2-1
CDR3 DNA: TGTGCCAGTAAAAACCTAGCGGGGGCCCTCTCCTACAATGAGCAGTTCTTC
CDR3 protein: CASKNLAGALSYNEQFF